This T cell receptor (beta chain) was captured in a study of cytomegalovirus exposure and HLA in healthy donors. Across the whole study: Among roughly 180 million T cells, an earlier analysis found around 100 million unique TCR beta sequences.

V gave up 7 bases and J gave up 2 bases; unmatched junction bases: 5. The CDR3 is made up of 13 amino acids. CDR1 MDHEN and CDR2 SYDVKM come from the germline V gene. 13 Jbeta primers and 60 Vbeta primers were used for the PCR. Sequencing was performed with immunoSEQ multiplex PCR; in TCRdb, only in-frame clones are kept and a portion is missing. The sample holds over 150,000 clones, 60% to 75% seen once. This clone has only one observation. This chain links TRBV28 with TRBJ2-7, with 7 bases matching TRBD2. The sequence was obtained from a woman aged 45-60 years in good health and CMV-seropositive. The sequencing input was PBMCs. CDR3: CASTGGGPYEQYF. The CDR3 nucleotides read TGTGCCAGCACCGGGGGAGGGCCCTACGAGCAGTACTTC. The full variable domain, with the rest looked up from reference TRBV28 and TRBJ2-7, is DVKVTQSSRYLVKRTGEKVFLECVQDMDHENMFWYRQDPGLGLRLIYFSYDVKMKEKGDIPEGYSVSREKKERFSLILESASTNQTSMYLCASTGGGPYEQYFGPGTRLTVT.